This TCR beta chain originates from a study of T cell changes during pregnancy in multiple sclerosis. Only in-frame clones appear in the TCRdb table, and some are missing; sequencing was by immunoSEQ multiplex PCR. The sample has nearly 50,000 clones, about 93% seen once. The length of the CDR3 is 14 residues. The V gene end was trimmed by 5 bases and the J gene end by 4 bases; junction bases not matched to a gene: 7. Looked up from germline, CDR1 is SGHVS and CDR2 is FQNEAQ. The V and J genes are TRBV7-8 and TRBJ1-2; 7 nucleotides line up with TRBD1. Sequencing was performed on CD4+ T cells from peripheral blood mononuclear cells, taken in the first trimester of pregnancy. The clonotype originates from a female donor with multiple sclerosis, enrolled in a pregnancy study. Here the CDR3 reads CASSARGTFYGYTF. The CDR3 DNA is TGTGCCAGCAGCGCCAGGGGGACCTTCTATGGCTACACCTTC.